Listed below are T cell receptor beta chains from one sample, sequenced in a study of cytomegalovirus exposure and HLA in healthy donors. Some clones are missing from TCRdb's copy, which holds only in-frame ones; the method was immunoSEQ multiplex PCR. The data hold about 130,000 clones, with around four fifths observed a single time. The sequenced sample was PBMCs. The source of these receptors is a boy aged 2-9 years in good health and CMV-seronegative. The CDR3 runs from the conserved cysteine through the conserved F or W. The order of the fields is clone size, V gene, D gene, J gene, CDR3 protein, CDR3 DNA. A D gene is named only where the DNA matches it firmly. Size is omitted from some rows. Given values are once, few, many or a class for expanded clones.

size: .
V: TRBV29-1
D: .
J: TRBJ2-7
CDR3: CSVGGRAGSYEQYF
DNA: TGCAGCGTTGGAGGCCGGGCAGGGTCCTACGAGCAGTACTTC

size: .
V: TRBV19
D: .
J: TRBJ1-1
CDR3: CASSIWQGGDTEAFF
DNA: TGTGCCAGTAGTATCTGGCAGGGAGGGGACACTGAAGCTTTCTTT

size: .
V: TRBV5-3
D: TRBD1
J: TRBJ2-5
CDR3: CARSLLTGETKETQYF
DNA: TGTGCCAGAAGCTTGTTGACAGGGGAGACGAAAGAGACCCAGTACTTC

size: .
V: TRBV13
D: TRBD1
J: TRBJ1-3
CDR3: CASRARDRDRFSGNTIYF
DNA: TGTGCCAGCAGGGCCCGGGACAGGGACCGTTTCTCTGGAAACACCATATATTTT

size: .
V: TRBV5-1
D: TRBD1
J: TRBJ1-1
CDR3: CASSYLTGGITEAFF
DNA: TGCGCCAGCAGCTACCTGACAGGGGGTATCACTGAAGCTTTCTTT

size: few
V: TRBV29-1
D: .
J: TRBJ2-1
CDR3: CSLPRQGPYNEQFF
DNA: TGCAGCCTTCCCCGGCAGGGGCCCTACAATGAGCAGTTCTTC

size: .
V: TRBV27
D: .
J: TRBJ2-4
CDR3: CASSPLEPSAVDIQYF
DNA: TGTGCCAGCAGTCCCCTGGAGCCCAGTGCGGTAGACATTCAGTACTTC

size: .
V: TRBV7-2
D: .
J: TRBJ1-5
CDR3: CASSWGGASNQPQHF
DNA: TGTGCCAGCAGCTGGGGGGGGGCAAGCAATCAGCCCCAGCATTTT

size: .
V: TRBV9
D: TRBD1
J: TRBJ2-3
CDR3: CASSPGGTQYF
DNA: TGTGCCAGCAGCCCAGGGGGCACGCAGTATTTT

size: .
V: TRBV19
D: .
J: TRBJ1-6
CDR3: CASSFSWPNNSPLHF
DNA: TGTGCCAGTAGTTTTTCCTGGCCCAATAATTCACCCCTCCACTTT